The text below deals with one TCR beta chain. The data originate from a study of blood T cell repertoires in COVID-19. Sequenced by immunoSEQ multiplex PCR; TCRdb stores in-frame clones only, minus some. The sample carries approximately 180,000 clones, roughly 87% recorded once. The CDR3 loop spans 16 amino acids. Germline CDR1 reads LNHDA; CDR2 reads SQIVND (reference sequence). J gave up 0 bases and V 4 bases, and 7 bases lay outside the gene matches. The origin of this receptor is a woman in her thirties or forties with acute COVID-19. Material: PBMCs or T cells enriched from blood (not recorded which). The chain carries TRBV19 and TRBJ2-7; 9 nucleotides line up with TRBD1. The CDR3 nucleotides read TGTGCCAGTAGTAAAACCGGGACAGGGAGCTCCTACGAGCAGTACTTC. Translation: CASSKTGTGSSYEQYF.